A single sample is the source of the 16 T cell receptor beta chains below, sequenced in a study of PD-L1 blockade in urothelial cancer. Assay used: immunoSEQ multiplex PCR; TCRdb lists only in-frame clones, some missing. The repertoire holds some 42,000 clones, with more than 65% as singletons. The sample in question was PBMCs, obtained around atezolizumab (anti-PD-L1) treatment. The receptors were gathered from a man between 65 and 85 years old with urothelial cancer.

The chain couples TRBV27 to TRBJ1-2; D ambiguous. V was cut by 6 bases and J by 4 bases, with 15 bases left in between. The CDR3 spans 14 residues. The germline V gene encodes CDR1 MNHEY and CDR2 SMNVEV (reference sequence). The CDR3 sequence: CASSPYHSGYGYTF. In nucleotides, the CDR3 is TGTGCCAGCAGCCCTTATCACAGCGGCTATGGCTACACCTTC.

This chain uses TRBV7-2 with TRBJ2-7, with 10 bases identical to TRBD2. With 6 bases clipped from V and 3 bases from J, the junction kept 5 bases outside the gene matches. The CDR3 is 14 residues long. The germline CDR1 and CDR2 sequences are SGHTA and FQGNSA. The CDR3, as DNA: TGTGCCAGCAGTATTACTAGCGGGAACTACGAGCAGTACTTC. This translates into CASSITSGNYEQYF.

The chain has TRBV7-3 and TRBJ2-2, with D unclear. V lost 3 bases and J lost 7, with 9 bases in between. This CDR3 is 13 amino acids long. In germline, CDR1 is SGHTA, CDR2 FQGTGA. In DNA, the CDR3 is TGTGCCAGCAGCTTGACTGTAGGCGGGGAGCTGTTTTTT. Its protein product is CASSLTVGGELFF.

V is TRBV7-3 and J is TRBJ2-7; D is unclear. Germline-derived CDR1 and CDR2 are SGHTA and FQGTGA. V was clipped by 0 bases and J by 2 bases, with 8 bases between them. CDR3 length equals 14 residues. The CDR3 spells CASSLTPSPYEQYF. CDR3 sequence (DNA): TGTGCCAGCAGCTTAACCCCCAGTCCCTACGAGCAGTACTTC. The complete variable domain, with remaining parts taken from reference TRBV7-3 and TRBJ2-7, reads GAGVSQTPSNKVTEKGKYVELRCDPISGHTALYWYRQSLGQGPEFLIYFQGTGAADDSGLPNDRFFAVRPEGSVSTLKIQRTERGDSAVYLCASSLTPSPYEQYFGPGTRLTVT.

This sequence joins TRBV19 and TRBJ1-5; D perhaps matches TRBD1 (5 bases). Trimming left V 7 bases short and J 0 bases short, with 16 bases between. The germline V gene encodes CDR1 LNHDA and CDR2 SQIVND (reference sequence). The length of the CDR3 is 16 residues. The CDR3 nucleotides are TGTGCCAGTATGCAGACAGCAGTACATAGCAATCAGCCCCAGCATTTT. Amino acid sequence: CASMQTAVHSNQPQHF.

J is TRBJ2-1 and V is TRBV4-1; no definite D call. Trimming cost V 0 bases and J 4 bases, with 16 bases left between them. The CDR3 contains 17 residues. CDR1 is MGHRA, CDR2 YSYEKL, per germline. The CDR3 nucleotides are TGCGCCAGCAGCCAAGAAGGCCGGGTCCAACCTTACAATGAGCAGTTCTTC. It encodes CASSQEGRVQPYNEQFF.

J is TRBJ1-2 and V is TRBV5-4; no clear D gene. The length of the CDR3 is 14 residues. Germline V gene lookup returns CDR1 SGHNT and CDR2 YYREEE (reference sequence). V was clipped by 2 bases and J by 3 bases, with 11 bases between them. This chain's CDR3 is CASSFAPADYGYTF. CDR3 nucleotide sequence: TGTGCCAGCAGCTTTGCCCCCGCGGACTATGGCTACACCTTC. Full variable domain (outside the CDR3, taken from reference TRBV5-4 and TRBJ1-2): ETGVTQSPTHLIKTRGQQVTLRCSSQSGHNTVSWYQQALGQGPQFIFQYYREEENGRGNFPPRFSGLQFPNYSSELNVNALELDDSALYLCASSFAPADYGYTFGSGTRLTVV.

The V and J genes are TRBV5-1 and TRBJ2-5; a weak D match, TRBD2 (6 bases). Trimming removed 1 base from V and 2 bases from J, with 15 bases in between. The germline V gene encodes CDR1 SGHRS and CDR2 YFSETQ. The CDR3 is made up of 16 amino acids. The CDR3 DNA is TGCGCCAGCAGCTTGATCCGACGGGGACTTCAAGAGACCCAGTACTTC. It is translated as CASSLIRRGLQETQYF.

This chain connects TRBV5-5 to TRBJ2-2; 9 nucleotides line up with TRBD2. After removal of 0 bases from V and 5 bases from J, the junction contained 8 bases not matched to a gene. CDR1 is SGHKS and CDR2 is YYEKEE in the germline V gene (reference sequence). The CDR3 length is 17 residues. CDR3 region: CASSLVPAGGTTGELFF. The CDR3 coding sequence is TGTGCCAGCAGCTTGGTTCCAGCGGGAGGAACGACCGGGGAGCTGTTTTTT.

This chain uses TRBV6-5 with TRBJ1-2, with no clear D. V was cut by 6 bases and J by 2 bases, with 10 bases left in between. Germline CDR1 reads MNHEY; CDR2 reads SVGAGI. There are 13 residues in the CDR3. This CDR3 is CASREGVNYGYTF. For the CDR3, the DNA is TGTGCCAGCAGGGAGGGAGTGAACTATGGCTACACCTTC.

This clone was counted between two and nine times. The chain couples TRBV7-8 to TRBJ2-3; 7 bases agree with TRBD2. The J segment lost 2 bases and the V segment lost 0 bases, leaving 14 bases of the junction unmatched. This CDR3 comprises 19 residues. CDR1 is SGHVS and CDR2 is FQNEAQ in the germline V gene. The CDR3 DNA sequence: TGTGCCAGCAGCTTAGCGAGTCTAGCGGAACCCAGGAACACAGATACGCAGTATTTT. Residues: CASSLASLAEPRNTDTQYF.

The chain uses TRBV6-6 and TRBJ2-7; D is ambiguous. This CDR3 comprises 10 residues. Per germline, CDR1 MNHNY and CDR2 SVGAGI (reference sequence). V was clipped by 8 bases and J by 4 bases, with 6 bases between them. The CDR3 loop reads CASRSYEQYF. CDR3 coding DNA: TGTGCCAGCCGTTCGTACGAGCAGTACTTC.

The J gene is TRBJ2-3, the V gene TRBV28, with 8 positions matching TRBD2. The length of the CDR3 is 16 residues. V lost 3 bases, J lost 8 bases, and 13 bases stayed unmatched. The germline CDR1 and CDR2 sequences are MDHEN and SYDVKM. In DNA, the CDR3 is TGTGCCAGCAGTTTTGAGACTAGCGAACGGGTGGGTACGCAGTATTTT. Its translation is CASSFETSERVGTQYF.

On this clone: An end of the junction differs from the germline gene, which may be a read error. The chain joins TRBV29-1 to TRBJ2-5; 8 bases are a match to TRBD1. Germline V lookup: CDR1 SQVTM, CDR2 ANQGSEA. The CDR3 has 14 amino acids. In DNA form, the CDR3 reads TGCAGCGGTGAAGACAGGGGTGGGCAAGAGACCCAGTACTTC. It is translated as CSGEDRGGQETQYF.

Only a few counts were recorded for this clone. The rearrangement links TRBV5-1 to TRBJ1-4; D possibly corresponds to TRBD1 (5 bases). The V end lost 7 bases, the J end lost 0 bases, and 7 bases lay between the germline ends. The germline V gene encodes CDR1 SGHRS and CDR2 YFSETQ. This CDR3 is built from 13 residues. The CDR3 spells CASRDSTNEKLFF. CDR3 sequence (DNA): TGCGCCAGCCGGGACTCAACTAATGAAAAACTGTTTTTT. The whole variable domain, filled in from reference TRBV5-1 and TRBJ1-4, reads KAGVTQTPRYLIKTRGQQVTLSCSPISGHRSVSWYQQTPGQGLQFLFEYFSETQRNKGNFPGRFSGRQFSNSRSEMNVSTLELGDSALYLCASRDSTNEKLFFGSGTQLSVL.

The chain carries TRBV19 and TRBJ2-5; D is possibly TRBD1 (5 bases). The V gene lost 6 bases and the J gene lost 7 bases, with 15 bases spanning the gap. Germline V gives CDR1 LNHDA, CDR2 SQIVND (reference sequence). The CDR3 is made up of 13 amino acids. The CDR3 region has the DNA TGTGCCAGTAGAACGGGTCCTAGGGGGACCCAGTACTTC. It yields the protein CASRTGPRGTQYF.